This TCR delta chain was documented in a study of Vδ1+ human thymocytes. General observations from the study: TRG sequences recurred across donors, whereas TRD sequences stayed essentially private. In the thymus, TRG and TRD repertoires looked highly polyclonal with Gaussian CDR3 lengths. Despite high sort purity, about a fifth of thymic T cell receptor delta sequences were Vdelta2.

Looked up from germline, CDR1 is TSWWSYY and CDR2 is QGS. The trim removed 1 base at V and 0 bases at J, leaving 12 bases unmatched. The CDR3 runs to 19 residues. The template was reverse-transcribed extracted RNA. CDR3 amplicons came from multiplex PCR with pooled V-gene forward and constant-region reverse primers. With CATT, TCRdb re-called clones from the multiplex PCR reads. The sample has around 19,000 delta-chain clones, approximately 8.8% seen once; the top ten hold roughly 0.98%. Vdelta1+ thymocyte sorts reached between about 98% and 99.6% purity. In this sample, this clone turned up a few times. Its antigen is unidentified.

The chain has TRDV1 and TRDJ1; 9 bases are a match to TRDD3. The sequencing input was Vdelta1+ gamma-delta thymocytes from the thymus. Subset reported: FACS-sorted CD3+ TCRalphabeta- TCRVdelta1+ TCRVdelta2- thymocytes. This clonotype was obtained from a child in the first two years of life who had congenital heart surgery. DNA of the CDR3: TGTGCTCTTGGGGAACGCTCGCTTACTGGGGGAATGTACACCGATAAACTCATCTTT. Its protein is CALGERSLTGGMYTDKLIF.